The subject of this entry is one T cell receptor (beta chain). Its specificity is not known. At survey level, the immunoSEQ assay was run in its v3.0 version. TCRdb's table, derived via immunoSEQ multiplex PCR, lists solely in-frame clones and lacks some. Among around 21,000 clones, about four fifths were seen once, and the ten largest hold 4.3%. V was clipped by 6 bases and J by 4 bases; unmatched bases: 4. The germline V gene has CDR1 SGHTA and CDR2 FQGNSA. The CDR3 contains 15 residues. The sample comes from a study of long-term antiretroviral therapy in people with HIV. Study findings and constraints: Across all time points, the repertoire was dominated by clones that expanded before ART. In HIV, the repertoires covered a tighter span of CDR3 lengths than in controls.

For each donor, at least one pre-ART and at least two post-ART PBMC samples were available. Every specimen held between roughly 0.85-10 million cryopreserved PBMC. These were thawed and washed before DNA extraction. The gene calls are TRBV7-2 and TRBJ2-1; 12 bases fit TRBD2. This TCR derives from a young man with HIV. The specimen comprised unsorted PBMCs, sampled around 5.9 years after starting antiretroviral therapy. The CDR3 coding sequence is TGTGCCAGCAGTCCTAGCGGGGGGGGGTACAATGAGCAGTTCTTC. It specifies CASSPSGGGYNEQFF.